One and the same sample provided the 6 T cell receptor beta chains below, sequenced in a study of T cell responses to AZD1222 COVID-19 vaccine. Libraries were prepared by immunoSEQ multiplex PCR; TCRdb keeps only in-frame clonotypes and omits some of them. The table includes approximately 120,000 clones, about 87% detected once. The input for sequencing was peripheral blood, taken on day 0 of AZD1222 vaccination. The source of these receptors is an adult in good health.

This rearrangement joins TRBV15 to TRBJ1-1; D may be TRBD1 (5 bases). V was cut by 6 bases and J by 1 base, with 9 bases left in between. The CDR3 is 13 amino acids. Germline-derived CDR1 and CDR2 are LNHNV and YYDKDF (reference sequence). For the CDR3, the DNA is TGTGCCACCAGAGGGGAAGGGAACACTGAAGCTTTCTTT. Its protein product is CATRGEGNTEAFF.

The J gene is TRBJ1-2, the V gene TRBV9; TRBD1 might be the D (5 bases). CDR3 size: 13 residues. Per the germline V gene, CDR1 is SGDLS and CDR2 is YYNGEE. Deletions cut 3 bases from V and 5 bases from J, with 11 bases between. CDR3 loop: CASSAGPGYGYTF. The CDR3 DNA is TGTGCCAGCAGCGCAGGGCCGGGGTATGGCTACACCTTC.

The CDR3 loop reads CAWSFYRGGAGYTF. As DNA, the CDR3 is TGTGCCTGGAGTTTCTACCGGGGGGGCGCTGGCTACACCTTC. The V call is TRBV30, the J call TRBJ1-2; D perhaps matches TRBD1 (6 bases). The ends were cut back, 2 bases at V and 7 bases at J, with 17 bases in the middle. CDR1 and CDR2 (germline): GTSNPN, SVGIG (reference sequence). The CDR3 is 14 amino acids.

The chain links TRBV19 to TRBJ1-5, with unresolved D. Germline CDR1 reads LNHDA; CDR2 reads SQIVND (reference sequence). This CDR3 spans 17 amino acids. Trimming took 6 bases from V and 4 from J, leaving 22 bases between them. CDR3 region: CASSPIPGGTSNQPQHF. The CDR3 region has the DNA TGTGCCAGTAGCCCTATACCCGGTGGAACATCTAATCAGCCCCAGCATTTT.

The gene calls are TRBV15 and TRBJ1-1; D gene ambiguous. V lost 8 bases to trimming and J lost 5 bases, with 12 bases between them. This CDR3 has 12 amino acids. Germline V gene sequence: CDR1 LNHNV, CDR2 YYDKDF (reference sequence). As DNA, the CDR3 is TGTGCCACCTCCCGGAGTGTGACTGAAGCTTTCTTT. Translation gives CATSRSVTEAFF.

This clone was seen once. CDR3 protein: CASRGAGIGNEQFF. For the CDR3, the DNA is TGTGCCAGCAGGGGGGCAGGGATTGGAAATGAGCAGTTCTTC. The chain joins TRBV11-3 to TRBJ2-1; D perhaps matches TRBD1 (6 bases). This CDR3 has 14 residues. CDR1 is SGHNT, CDR2 YENEEA, per germline. Trimming cost V 6 bases and J 7 bases, with 16 bases left between them. Supplemented by reference TRBV11-3 and TRBJ2-1, the full variable domain reads EAGVVQSPRYKIIEKKQPVAFWCNPISGHNTLYWYLQNLGQGPELLIRYENEEAVDDSQLPKDRFSAERLKGVDSTLKIQPAELGDSAVYLCASRGAGIGNEQFFGPGTRLTVL.